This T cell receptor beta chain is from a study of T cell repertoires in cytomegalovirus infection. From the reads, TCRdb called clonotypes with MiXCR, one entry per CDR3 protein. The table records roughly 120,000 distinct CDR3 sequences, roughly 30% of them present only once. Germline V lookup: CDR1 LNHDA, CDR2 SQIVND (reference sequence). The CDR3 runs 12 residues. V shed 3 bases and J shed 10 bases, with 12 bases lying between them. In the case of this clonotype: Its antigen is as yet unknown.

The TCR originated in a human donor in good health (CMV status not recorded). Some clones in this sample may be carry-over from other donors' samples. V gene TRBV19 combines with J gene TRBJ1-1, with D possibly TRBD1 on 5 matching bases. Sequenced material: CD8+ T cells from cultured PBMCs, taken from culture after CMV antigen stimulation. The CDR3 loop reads CASSIGGNGAFF. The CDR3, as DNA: TGTGCCAGTAGTATCGGGGGAAACGGAGCTTTCTTT.